The 30 T cell receptor beta chains listed next were all sequenced from one sample in a study of T cells in Graves' hyperthyroidism and ophthalmopathy. RNA transcripts gave rise to amplified TCR beta CDR3 regions. With the HTBI primer set, the TCR CDR3 went through a first round of RT-PCR. TCRdb ran MiXCR on the multiplex PCR reads and lists one entry per CDR3 protein. The sample contains a few hundred thousand distinct CDR3 sequences, around 14% of which appear only once. Input material: blood. The receptors derive from a woman aged 18-29 years with Graves' hyperthyroidism.

This clonotype was observed many times. The chain joins TRBV7-2 to TRBJ2-1; D possibly corresponds to TRBD1 (6 bases). The germline V gene encodes CDR1 SGHTA and CDR2 FQGNSA. The length of the CDR3 is 13 residues. Trimming left V 1 base short and J 9 bases short, with 10 bases between. CDR3 DNA sequence: TGTGCCAGCAGCTTAGACCAGGGGATTGAGCAGTTCTTC. Protein: CASSLDQGIEQFF.

This clonotype was recorded many times. CDR3 in amino acids: CASSQRDGREQYF. The CDR3 DNA reads TGTGCCAGCAGCCAAAGGGACGGTAGGGAGCAGTACTTC. The V call is TRBV7-2, the J call TRBJ2-7, with D possibly being TRBD1 or TRBD2 (5 bases each). Germline values: CDR1 SGHTA, CDR2 FQGNSA. The CDR3 contains 13 residues. Trimming shortened V by 5 bases and J by 7 bases, and 15 bases separated the two germline ends.

There are many counts of this clonotype. V and J are TRBV7-2 and TRBJ1-1; D is unclear. CDR3 length: 12 amino acids. V was clipped by 5 bases and J by 8 bases, with 12 bases between them. From germline, CDR1 is SGHTA and CDR2 FQGNSA. CDR3 amino acids: CASSMYRTEAFF. In nucleotides, the CDR3 is TGTGCCAGCAGCATGTACAGAACAGAAGCTTTCTTT.

On this clonotype itself: Possible read error: a much larger clone is one base away. The gene calls are TRBV12-3 or TRBV12-4 and TRBJ1-3; weak D call: TRBD1 (6 bases). CDR3 length equals 15 residues. Trimming took 5 bases from V and 0 from J, leaving 11 bases between them. CDR3 sequence: CASSPRTVSGNTIYF. The CDR3 DNA follows: TGTGCCAGCAGTCCGAGGACAGTCTCTGGAAACACCATATATTTT.

This clonotype was seen ten or more times. This rearrangement joins TRBV20-1 to TRBJ2-3; 13 positions match TRBD2. V was pared by 0 bases and J by 0 bases, with 6 bases of the junction left unmatched. The CDR3 sequence is 18 residues long. CDR1 is DFQATT and CDR2 is SNEGSKA in the germline V gene (reference sequence). The CDR3 DNA reads as TGCAGTGCTAGAGATCCCACTAGCGGGGGGGTGAGCACAGATACGCAGTATTTT. Protein sequence: CSARDPTSGGVSTDTQYF.

The rearrangement links TRBV7-9 to TRBJ2-5; D is tentatively TRBD1 or TRBD2 (5 bases each). Germline V CDR1 and CDR2: SEHNR, FQNEAQ (reference sequence). The CDR3 is made up of 14 amino acids. V was cut by 5 bases and J by 4 bases, with 14 bases left in between. The CDR3 DNA follows: TGTGCCAGCAGCCTAACGGCAGGGACAGAGACCCAGTACTTC. Its protein is CASSLTAGTETQYF.

This clonotype has a count of ten or more. The junction departs from germline at one end; a sequencing error may be responsible. This chain connects TRBV27 to TRBJ1-1, with D uncertain. The CDR3 has 13 amino acids. Germline V gene sequence: CDR1 MNHEY, CDR2 SMNVEV (reference sequence). This CDR3 reads CASSLSLLAEAFF. The CDR3 DNA reads as TGTGCCAGCAGTCTATCCTTGCTCGCTGAAGCTTTCTTT.

V is TRBV7-9 and J is TRBJ1-1; 10 bases line up with TRBD1. V dropped 5 bases and J dropped 3; count of bases not matched to a gene: 9. CDR1 is SEHNR and CDR2 is FQNEAQ in the germline V gene (reference sequence). CDR3 length: 16 residues. This CDR3 is CASSLGGDRGYTEAFF. The CDR3 coding sequence is TGTGCCAGCAGCCTTGGGGGGGACAGGGGATACACTGAAGCTTTCTTT.

This sequence joins TRBV7-8 and TRBJ1-5; 9 bases align to TRBD1. CDR1 and CDR2 (germline): SGHVS, FQNEAQ. The CDR3 contains 15 residues. V trimming: 5 bases; J trimming: 5 bases; junction bases outside the gene matches: 7. The CDR3 DNA is TGTGCCAGCAGCCCACTCGGGACAGGGTATCAGCCCCAGCATTTT. Its protein is CASSPLGTGYQPQHF.

V and J are TRBV7-9 and TRBJ2-7, with 12 bases that match TRBD2. The germline V gene encodes CDR1 SEHNR and CDR2 FQNEAQ (reference sequence). Trimming removed 5 bases from V and 2 bases from J; junction bases left unmatched: 13. The CDR3 extends over 18 amino acids. CDR3 coding DNA: TGTGCCAGCAGCGCCGCCGGGACTAGCGGGCGCACCACCTACGAGCAGTACTTC. Translating gives CASSAAGTSGRTTYEQYF.

The table lists this clonotype with many counts. The V and J genes are TRBV5-1 and TRBJ2-1; D is possibly TRBD2 (6 bases). V was shortened by 2 bases and J by 2 bases, with 20 bases between the two germline ends. This CDR3 region has 18 residues. The V gene's germline CDR1 is SGHRS and CDR2 YFSETQ. CDR3 bases: TGCGCCAGCAGCTTCTACTTGAGTAGCGGAGTGACCTACAATGAGCAGTTCTTC. Translated, it gives CASSFYLSSGVTYNEQFF.

This clonotype has at least ten counts. The chain is built from TRBV18 and TRBJ1-2, with D perhaps matching TRBD1 (6 bases). Trimming stripped 2 bases from V and 1 base from J, with 17 bases between. Germline V lookup: CDR1 KGHSH, CDR2 LQKENI. The CDR3 totals 17 residues. The CDR3 DNA reads as TGTGCCAGCTCACCAAAGGACAGAGGAGTCCGTAACTATGGCTACACCTTC. Residues: CASSPKDRGVRNYGYTF.

This clonotype has a count of ten or more. The chain couples TRBV27 to TRBJ1-2, with a possible D match to TRBD1 (5 bases). V was trimmed by 4 bases and J by 7 bases, leaving 7 bases between them. CDR3 length: 11 amino acids. Germline V gene sequence: CDR1 MNHEY, CDR2 SMNVEV (reference sequence). CDR3 sequence: CASSSGTGYTF. The DNA of the CDR3 is TGTGCCAGCAGTTCAGGGACTGGCTACACCTTC.

This clonotype was seen repeatedly, ten times or more. The V call is TRBV15, the J call TRBJ2-3, with TRBD1 matching over 9 bases. This CDR3 is built from 15 residues. Germline V lookup: CDR1 LNHNV, CDR2 YYDKDF (reference sequence). V lost 2 bases, J lost 6 bases, and 6 bases stayed unmatched. The CDR3 protein is CATSRRTGVADTQYF. The CDR3 DNA reads TGTGCCACCAGCAGAAGGACAGGGGTAGCGGATACGCAGTATTTT.

At least ten counts were recorded for this clonotype. The V and J genes are TRBV7-9 and TRBJ1-2; perhaps TRBD1 as D (5 bases). This CDR3 has 14 residues. Trimming shortened V by 3 bases and J by 8 bases, and 16 bases separated the two germline ends. Germline-derived CDR1 and CDR2 are SEHNR and FQNEAQ (reference sequence). The DNA of the CDR3 is TGTGCCAGCAGCTTTACGGGCCTCCGGGGGGGCTACACCTTC. Its translation: CASSFTGLRGGYTF.

This clonotype was found many times. In DNA, the CDR3 is TGTGCCAGCTCACCACCGGCTGCGGGAGGGTACACAGATACGCAGTATTTT. Translation gives CASSPPAAGGYTDTQYF. The V gene is TRBV18, the J gene TRBJ2-3, with 9 bases aligning to TRBD2. Germline lookup yields CDR1 KGHSH and CDR2 LQKENI. Trimming cost V 0 bases and J 2 bases; bases outside gene matches: 6. The CDR3 covers 17 residues.

There are a few counts of this clonotype. J is TRBJ2-6 and V is TRBV19; no reliable D call. This CDR3 spans 16 amino acids. V was pared by 1 base and J by 0 bases, with 7 bases between. Germline CDR1 and CDR2: LNHDA and SQIVND (reference sequence). This chain's CDR3 is CASSIAQSSGANVLTF. As DNA, the CDR3 is TGTGCCAGTAGTATAGCCCAGAGCTCTGGGGCCAACGTCCTGACTTTC.

This clonotype was picked up many times. This chain connects TRBV2 to TRBJ1-1; D gene unclear. This CDR3 comprises 12 residues. CDR1 and CDR2 from the germline V gene are SNHLY and FYNNEI. Trimming shortened V by 8 bases and J by 0 bases, and 7 bases separated the two germline ends. As DNA, the CDR3 is TGTGCCAGCTGGGGATTGAACACTGAAGCTTTCTTT. Translating gives CASWGLNTEAFF.

The gene calls are TRBV27 and TRBJ1-5; no clear D. The CDR3 is 15 amino acids. Germline CDR1 MNHEY, CDR2 SMNVEV (reference sequence). The V and J ends lost 1 base and 4 bases respectively, with 11 bases between them. As DNA, the CDR3 is TGTGCCAGCAGTTTATTTTCCCAGGTTAATCAGCCCCAGCATTTT. Translation gives CASSLFSQVNQPQHF.

In this sample, this clonotype turned up many times. V is TRBV29-1 and J is TRBJ1-2; 7 bases agree with TRBD1. The CDR3 consists of 13 residues. CDR1 and CDR2 from the germline V gene are SQVTM and ANQGSEA. J lost 4 bases, V lost 4 bases, and 6 bases had no gene match. CDR3 residues: CSVAAGGAYGYTF. The CDR3 DNA sequence: TGCAGCGTTGCGGCAGGGGGGGCCTATGGCTACACCTTC.

There are many counts of this clonotype. The V gene is TRBV10-3, the J gene TRBJ1-1; D gene uncertain. CDR1 and CDR2 from the germline V gene are ENHRY and SYGVKD. Trimming pared 3 bases from V and 5 bases from J, leaving 16 bases between. The CDR3 length is 15 residues. For the CDR3, the DNA is TGTGCCATCAGTGATACCGGCGGGCGGAGGACTGAAGCTTTCTTT. As protein: CAISDTGGRRTEAFF.

This clonotype was seen many times. V is TRBV27 and J is TRBJ1-6; D uncertain. CDR1 MNHEY and CDR2 SMNVEV come from the germline V gene (reference sequence). This CDR3 is built from 15 residues. Trimming took off 6 bases at V and 9 bases at J, with 18 bases between the two ends. CDR3 residues: CASRPLDLVGSPLHF. CDR3 DNA: TGTGCCAGCAGACCCCTTGACCTTGTGGGTTCACCCCTCCACTTT.

Only a few counts were recorded for this clonotype. The chain combines TRBV18 with TRBJ1-5; no clear D gene. The CDR3 extends over 15 amino acids. Trimming cost V 2 bases and J 4 bases, with 12 bases left between them. The germline CDR1 and CDR2 sequences are KGHSH and LQKENI. CDR3 amino acids: CASSPMVQRNQPQHF. The CDR3 DNA reads TGTGCCAGCTCACCAATGGTGCAGAGAAATCAGCCCCAGCATTTT.

This clonotype was counted at least ten times. This chain joins TRBV2 and TRBJ1-5, with 7 bases matching TRBD1. The CDR3 is 14 amino acids. Looked up from germline, CDR1 is SNHLY and CDR2 is FYNNEI. The CDR3 region has the DNA TGTGCTTCTGAAAGGGGGCGCGGAAGTCAGCCCCAGCATTTT. It codes for CASERGRGSQPQHF.

This clonotype has a count of ten or more. The chain uses TRBV20-1 and TRBJ2-1; 13 bases are shared with TRBD2. The germline V gene has CDR1 DFQATT and CDR2 SNEGSKA (reference sequence). J lost 7 bases, V lost 6 bases, and 9 bases had no gene match. The CDR3 spans 15 residues. The CDR3 region is CSARVRGLAGNEQFF. The CDR3 DNA reads as TGCAGTGCCCGGGTCAGGGGACTAGCGGGGAATGAGCAGTTCTTC.

This clonotype turned up a few times. This sequence joins TRBV6-1 and TRBJ1-5; weak D call: TRBD1 (6 bases). This CDR3 contains 17 residues. Trimming left V 5 bases short and J 1 base short, with 18 bases between. Per germline, CDR1 MNHNS and CDR2 SASEGT. CDR3 coding DNA: TGTGCCAGCAGTCCCTGGGGGGGACAAGTAAGCAATCAGCCCCAGCATTTT. It codes for CASSPWGGQVSNQPQHF.

The rearrangement uses TRBV6-2 or TRBV6-3 and TRBJ1-4, with D unresolved. V was shortened by 6 bases and J by 7 bases, with 12 bases between the two germline ends. CDR1 is MNHEY, CDR2 SVGEGT, per germline. CDR3 length: 13 amino acids. CDR3 amino acids: CASSRSFGEKLFF. In DNA, the CDR3 is TGTGCCAGCAGCCGATCATTTGGTGAAAAACTGTTTTTT.

This clonotype was recorded many times. The chain employs TRBV6-1 and TRBJ2-5; D uncertain. This CDR3 contains 14 residues. V dropped 1 base and J dropped 1 base, with 7 bases sitting between them. Germline V gene sequence: CDR1 MNHNS, CDR2 SASEGT. CDR3 amino acids: CASSEGAIQETQYF. The CDR3 coding sequence is TGTGCCAGCAGTGAAGGGGCTATCCAAGAGACCCAGTACTTC.

There are a few counts of this clonotype. This rearrangement joins TRBV10-2 to TRBJ1-5; 8 positions agree with TRBD1. The CDR3 length is 17 residues. The V segment lost 4 bases and the J segment 2 bases; nucleotides outside the gene matches: 10. Germline CDR1 WSHSY, CDR2 SAAADI. CDR3 nucleotides: TGCGCCAGCAGTGTAGGCAGGGGGCCCTTTCGCAATCAGCCCCAGCATTTT. It yields the protein CASSVGRGPFRNQPQHF.

This clonotype was counted ten times or more. The gene calls are TRBV6-2 or TRBV6-3 and TRBJ2-3, with D possibly matching TRBD2 (6 bases). Trimming removed 5 bases from V and 0 bases from J, with 12 bases in between. Germline assignment: CDR1 MNHEY and CDR2 SVGEGT. This CDR3 has 15 residues. As DNA, the CDR3 is TGTGCCAGCAGTCCGGGGGTTACTAGCACAGATACGCAGTATTTT. Its translation is CASSPGVTSTDTQYF.